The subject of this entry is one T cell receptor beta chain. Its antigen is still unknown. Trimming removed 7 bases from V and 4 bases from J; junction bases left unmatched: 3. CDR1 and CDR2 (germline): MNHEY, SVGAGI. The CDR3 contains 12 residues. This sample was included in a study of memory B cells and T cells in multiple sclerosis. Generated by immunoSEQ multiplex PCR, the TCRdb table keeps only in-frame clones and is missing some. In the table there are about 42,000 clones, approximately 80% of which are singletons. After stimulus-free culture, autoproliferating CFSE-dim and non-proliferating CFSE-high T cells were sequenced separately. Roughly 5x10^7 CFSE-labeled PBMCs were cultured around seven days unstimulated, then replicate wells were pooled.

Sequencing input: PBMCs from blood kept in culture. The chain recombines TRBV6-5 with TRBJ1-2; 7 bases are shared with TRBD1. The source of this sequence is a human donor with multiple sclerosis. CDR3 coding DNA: TGTGCCAGCACCCGGACAGGCTATGGCTACACCTTC. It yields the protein CASTRTGYGYTF.